This TCR beta chain was sequenced during a study of blood T cell repertoires in COVID-19. Turning to the study itself: COVID-19 samples collected from the United States, Italy and Spain covered acute and convalescent phases. From T cells, B-cell-depleted T cells, or PBMCs came the material, which was cDNA or gDNA.

Original analysis: Estimates of nucleated cell counts were drawn from the amplification of reference gene primers. Using immunoSEQ multiplex PCR, the repertoire was profiled, and TCRdb retains in-frame clones only, with some absent. V and J calls and clone size follow that table, whereas D and trimming were derived from the DNA. The sample shows approximately 130,000 clones, about 90% of them seen only once. This clone was seen a single time. The CDR3 runs 18 residues. V was clipped by 2 bases and J by 6 bases; unmatched bases: 11. Germline V gives CDR1 SGHRS, CDR2 YFSETQ. The sequence was collected from a man aged 45 to 65 with active COVID-19. Sequencing used peripheral blood. The V call is TRBV5-1, the J call TRBJ2-2; 12 positions match TRBD2. The CDR3 bases are TGCGCCAGCAGCTTAAGGGCCCTACTAGCGGGGGGCCCCGGGGAGCTGTTTTTT. It is translated as CASSLRALLAGGPGELFF.